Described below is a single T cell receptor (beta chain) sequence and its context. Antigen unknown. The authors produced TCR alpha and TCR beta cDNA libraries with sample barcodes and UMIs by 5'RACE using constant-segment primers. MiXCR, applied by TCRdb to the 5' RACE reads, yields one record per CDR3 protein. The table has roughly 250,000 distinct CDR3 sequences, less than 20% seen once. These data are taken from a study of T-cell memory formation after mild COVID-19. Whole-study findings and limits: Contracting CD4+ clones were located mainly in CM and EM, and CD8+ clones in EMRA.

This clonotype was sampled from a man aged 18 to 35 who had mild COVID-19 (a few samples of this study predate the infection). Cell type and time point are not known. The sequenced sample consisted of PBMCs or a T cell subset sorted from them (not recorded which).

The CDR3 bases are TGTGCCAGCAGTTTTACATCCTACGAGCAGTACTTC. This translates into CASSFTSYEQYF. This chain uses TRBV6-2 or TRBV6-3 with TRBJ2-7; no clear D gene. In germline, CDR1 is MNHEY, CDR2 SVGEGT. This CDR3 is 12 amino acids long. V was pared by 4 bases and J by 1 base, with 5 bases between.